A selection of T cell receptor beta chains follows, all from one sample in a study of a mutant IDH1 vaccine in newly diagnosed glioma. Assay: immunoSEQ multiplex PCR; the TCRdb copy retains only in-frame clones and omits some. The table lists 40,000 or so clones, around four fifths of them singletons. The antigens for these receptors are not known. Material: PBMCs, obtained from a glioma patient whose treatment included an IDH1 peptide vaccine. The receptors were sampled from a man over 45 with glioma. CDR3s include the opening cysteine and the closing phenylalanine or tryptophan. Fields, in order: J gene, clone size, V gene, D gene, CDR3 DNA, CDR3 protein. The D gene is left open where the match is weak. Only some rows state a clone size, as once, few, many or a class for expanded clones.

>TRBJ2-7|-|TRBV7-8|-
TGTGCCAGCAGCTTAGACATCTACGAGCAGTACTTC
CASSLDIYEQYF
>TRBJ1-5|-|TRBV7-2|-
TGTGCCAGCAGCTCCTACAGGGAAGCGCAGCCCCAGCATTTT
CASSSYREAQPQHF
>TRBJ2-1|-|TRBV7-8|TRBD1
TGTGCCAGCAGCCCGTACGGGACAGCTAGCTCCTACAATGAGCAGTTCTTC
CASSPYGTASSYNEQFF
>TRBJ2-6|-|TRBV19|TRBD2
TGTGCCAGTAGTATCAGCGGGATCAACGTCCTGACTTTC
CASSISGINVLTF
>TRBJ1-5|few|TRBV30|TRBD1
TGTGCCTGGAGCCAACAGGGGGAGGTTCAGCCCCAGCATTTT
CAWSQQGEVQPQHF
>TRBJ1-3|-|TRBV6-5|-
TGTGCCAGCAGTTACGCAGGGAACGACGGAAACACCATATATTTT
CASSYAGNDGNTIYF
>TRBJ1-4|once|TRBV18|TRBD1
TGTGCCAGCTCACCACCGGGACAGGCGGATGAAAAACTGTTTTTT
CASSPPGQADEKLFF
>TRBJ1-4|-|TRBV4-1|-
TGCGCCAGCAGCCAAGAATTACAAGTTCCCCGTAATCTGTTTTTT
CASSQELQVPRNLFF
>TRBJ2-2|-|TRBV9|-
TGTGCCAGCAGCGTAGTCGGGGGTCGGGGCACCGGGGAGCTGTTTTTT
CASSVVGGRGTGELFF
>TRBJ1-2|once|TRBV30|-
TGTGCCTGGATTCATAAAGGGGGACAATACCCTGGCTACACCTTC
CAWIHKGGQYPGYTF
>TRBJ1-6|-|TRBV10-3|-
TGTGCCATCAGTGATATTAGGGATTATGGGGGGTCCAATTCACCCCTCCACTTT
CAISDIRDYGGSNSPLHF
>TRBJ2-3|-|TRBV6-4|-
TGTGCCAGCAGTGACTGGTCGGCGGGGATGCCAGATACGCAGTATTTT
CASSDWSAGMPDTQYF
>TRBJ2-3|-|TRBV7-9|-
TGTGCCAGCAGCAAGGGGGGTGGGACAGATACGCAGTATTTT
CASSKGGGTDTQYF
>TRBJ1-2|-|TRBV7-2|-
TGTGCCAGCAGCTTAGGGCCACAGGGCTATGGCTACACCTTC
CASSLGPQGYGYTF
>TRBJ1-4|-|TRBV30|-
TGTGCCTGGACCCAGGAGGGGGAAAAACTGTTTTTT
CAWTQEGEKLFF
>TRBJ2-1|-|TRBV10-3|-
TGTGCCATCAGTGAGTCTAGGGGCCAATCCTTCCTCAATGAGCAGTTCTTC
CAISESRGQSFLNEQFF
>TRBJ2-7|-|TRBV5-8|-
TGTGCCAGCAGCGCCGGACAGTTCCTGAGCTCCTACGAGCAGTACTTC
CASSAGQFLSSYEQYF
>TRBJ2-2|-|TRBV19|TRBD1
TGTGCCAGTAGTCACCGGGACAGGGGGCGTACCGGGGAGCTGTTTTTT
CASSHRDRGRTGELFF
>TRBJ1-1|-|TRBV19|-
TGTGCCAGTAGTATGGTCAAGAACACTGAAGCTTTCTTT
CASSMVKNTEAFF
>TRBJ2-2|-|TRBV29-1|-
TGCAGCGTTGACCGAGGGAACACCGGGGAGCTGTTTTTT
CSVDRGNTGELFF
>TRBJ1-5|-|TRBV30|-
TGTGCCTGGGGTACCGGGTTCAATCAGCCCCAGCATTTT
CAWGTGFNQPQHF
>TRBJ1-4|-|TRBV7-9|-
TGTGCCAGCAGCCGCGTTGCAACTAATGAAAAACTGTTTTTT
CASSRVATNEKLFF
>TRBJ2-7|-|TRBV7-8|-
TGTGCCAGCAGCGCAGAAGGATGGGGTAGGGGCTACGAGCAGTACTTC
CASSAEGWGRGYEQYF
>TRBJ2-7|-|TRBV6-5|TRBD1
TGTGCCAGCAGTTACCGGGGACAGGGCACCTACGAGCAGTACTTC
CASSYRGQGTYEQYF
>TRBJ1-2|-|TRBV5-7|-
TGTGCCAGCAGTTTTTGGGCCCCTCAAGGCTACACCTTC
CASSFWAPQGYTF
>TRBJ2-7|many|TRBV2|-
TGTGCCAGCAGTTCTTCCTACGAGCAGTACTTC
CASSSSYEQYF
>TRBJ2-1|-|TRBV2|-
TGTGCCAGCAGTGTTTTAACAGGTCCTCCAAGTTCGGGAAACAATGAGCAGTTCTTC
CASSVLTGPPSSGNNEQFF
>TRBJ1-5|-|TRBV7-9|-
TGTGCCAGCAGCCAAGCGGAATCCAATCAGCCCCAGCATTTT
CASSQAESNQPQHF
>TRBJ1-2|-|TRBV9|TRBD1
TGTGCCAGCAGCCCAGCGGAGGGGGCATTCGCCGGTGGCTACACCTTC
CASSPAEGAFAGGYTF
>TRBJ1-1|-|TRBV18|-
TGTGCCAGCTCACAGGGGAGGAACACTGAAGCTTTCTTT
CASSQGRNTEAFF
>TRBJ2-2|-|TRBV6-4|-
TGTGCCAGCAGTGACGAGGCCACCGGGGAGCTGTTTTTT
CASSDEATGELFF
>TRBJ1-6|-|TRBV11-2|TRBD1
TGTGCCAGCAGCCCCCCGACAGGGTCTAATTCACCCCTCCACTTT
CASSPPTGSNSPLHF
>TRBJ2-7|once|TRBV5-1|TRBD1
TGCGCCAGCAGCCCCCGGCCGGGGACAGGGTACAACGAGCAGTACTTC
CASSPRPGTGYNEQYF
>TRBJ1-1|few|TRBV19|-
TGTGCCAGCGTCCCTATCGGATTGAACACTGAAGCTTTCTTT
CASVPIGLNTEAFF
>TRBJ1-1|-|TRBV4-3|-
TGCGCCAGCAGCCAAGATCTAGGGTCAATGAACACTGAAGCTTTCTTT
CASSQDLGSMNTEAFF
>TRBJ2-1|-|TRBV6-6|-
TGTGCCAGCAGTTACCACGGGGGATACAATGAGCAGTTCTTC
CASSYHGGYNEQFF
>TRBJ1-2|-|TRBV10-3|TRBD1
TGTGCCATCAGTGATCCGACAGGGGGATTGGATGGCTACACCTTC
CAISDPTGGLDGYTF
>TRBJ2-2|-|TRBV4-1|-
TGCGCCAGCAGCCACCCCAACGGGGAGCTGTTTTTT
CASSHPNGELFF
>TRBJ1-5|-|TRBV7-3|TRBD1
TGTGCCAGCAGCGAGGACAGGGACCAGCCCCAGCATTTT
CASSEDRDQPQHF
>TRBJ1-1|-|TRBV19|-
TGTGCCAGTAGTCCATCAGGGAACACTGAAGCTTTCTTT
CASSPSGNTEAFF
>TRBJ1-1|-|TRBV19|-
TGTGCCAGTAGATTTTACCGCAACACTGAAGCTTTCTTT
CASRFYRNTEAFF
>TRBJ2-3|once|TRBV7-8|-
TGTGCCAGCAGCCCCCGGGGAGATACGCAGTATTTT
CASSPRGDTQYF
>TRBJ2-1|-|TRBV7-3|-
TGTGCCAGCAGCACCACCGGGACTCCGTACAATGAGCAGTTCTTC
CASSTTGTPYNEQFF
>TRBJ1-2|-|TRBV7-2|TRBD1
TGTGCCAGCAGCCCCGGGACAGGAGCAAACTATGGCTACACCTTC
CASSPGTGANYGYTF
>TRBJ2-6|-|TRBV4-1|TRBD1
TGCGCCAGCAGCCAGGGACAGGGGCTTCAGGCCAACGTCCTGACTTTC
CASSQGQGLQANVLTF
>TRBJ1-5|-|TRBV7-2|TRBD1
TGTGCCAGCAGCTCCACCGGGACAGATATCGGGACCCAGCATTTT
CASSSTGTDIGTQHF
>TRBJ1-1|few|TRBV5-4|-
TGTGCCAGCAGCTTGGACGGCCGTAGGAACACTGAAGCTTTCTTT
CASSLDGRRNTEAFF
>TRBJ2-7|-|TRBV5-6|-
TGTGCCAGCAGCTTACCACTCTCCTACGAGCAGTACTTC
CASSLPLSYEQYF
>TRBJ1-5|medium-sized|TRBV6-5|TRBD1
TGTGCCAGCAGCAAACAGGGGCATCAGCCCCAGCATTTT
CASSKQGHQPQHF